The clone carrying this TCR beta chain was found once. The sample originates from a study of blood T cell repertoires in COVID-19. Study background: The analysed material was cDNA or gDNA that came from T cells, B-cell-depleted T cells, or PBMCs.

Assay: immunoSEQ multiplex PCR; the TCRdb copy retains only in-frame clones and omits some. The sample lists 130,000 to 150,000 clones; about 89% were seen once. Germline loops: CDR1 LGHDT, CDR2 YNNKEL (reference sequence). The CDR3 extends over 16 amino acids. The germline V and J ends were trimmed by 0 bases and 5 bases, with 16 bases remaining between them. The chain has TRBV3-1 (or the pseudogene TRBV3-2) and TRBJ2-5; D remains unclear. Material for sequencing was peripheral blood. The receptor was isolated from a man aged 45-65 years who had recovered from COVID-19. The CDR3 protein is CASSQDPARPVETQYF. The CDR3 DNA is TGTGCCAGCAGCCAAGATCCGGCTAGGCCTGTGGAGACCCAGTACTTC.